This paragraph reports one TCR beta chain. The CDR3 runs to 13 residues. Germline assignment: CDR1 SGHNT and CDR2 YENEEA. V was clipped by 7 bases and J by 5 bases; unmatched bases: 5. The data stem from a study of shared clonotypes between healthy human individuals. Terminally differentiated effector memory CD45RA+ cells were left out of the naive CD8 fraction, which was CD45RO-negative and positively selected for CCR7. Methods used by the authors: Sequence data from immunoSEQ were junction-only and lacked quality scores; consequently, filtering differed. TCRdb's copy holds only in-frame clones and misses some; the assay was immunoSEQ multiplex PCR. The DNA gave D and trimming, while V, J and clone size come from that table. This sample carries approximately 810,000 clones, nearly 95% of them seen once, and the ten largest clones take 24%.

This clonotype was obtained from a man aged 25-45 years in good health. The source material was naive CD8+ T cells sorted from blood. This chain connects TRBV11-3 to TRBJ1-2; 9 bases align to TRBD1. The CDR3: CASTLDRGYGYTF. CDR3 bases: TGTGCCAGCACTCTCGACAGGGGGTATGGCTACACCTTC.